These 20 T cell receptor beta chains share one sample of origin, sequenced in a study of CD8 T cells in Susac syndrome. An amount of RNA that ranged from roughly 0.5 to 1 ug was reverse transcribed with random hexamers. TCRdb reprocessed the immunoSEQ multiplex PCR reads via MiXCR and lists one record per CDR3 protein. This sample has approximately 230,000 distinct CDR3 sequences, with about 94% found just once. The specimen sequenced was CD4+ T cells from PBMCs. The receptor set was obtained from a human donor with multiple sclerosis.

This chain joins TRBV3-1 and TRBJ1-1; D call uncertain. CDR1 and CDR2 from the germline V gene are LGHDT and YNNKEL (reference sequence). The CDR3 totals 13 residues. V shed 3 bases and J shed 1 base, with 6 bases lying between them. CDR3 region: CASSHETNTEAFF. The CDR3 coding sequence is TGTGCCAGCAGCCACGAAACGAACACTGAAGCTTTCTTT.

The V and J genes are TRBV5-1 and TRBJ1-2; D remains unclear. Trimming cost V 4 bases and J 0 bases, with 7 bases left between them. Germline loops: CDR1 SGHRS, CDR2 YFSETQ. This CDR3 has 13 amino acids. The CDR3 DNA reads as TGCGCCAGCAGCATCAGTCCTAACTATGGCTACACCTTC. This codes for CASSISPNYGYTF.

V is TRBV3-1 and J is TRBJ2-3, with a tentative D call TRBD2 (6 bases). V lost 1 base to trimming and J lost 1 base, with 12 bases between them. Germline CDR1 reads LGHDT; CDR2 reads YNNKEL (reference sequence). The CDR3 totals 16 residues. The CDR3 bases are TGTGCCAGCAGCCAAGCGGGACTGGTCGGCACAGATACGCAGTATTTT. The encoded protein is CASSQAGLVGTDTQYF.

The chain joins TRBV6-5 to TRBJ2-7; maybe TRBD1 (6 bases). Trimming took off 2 bases at V and 2 bases at J, with 13 bases between the two ends. CDR1 and CDR2 from the germline V gene are MNHEY and SVGAGI. The CDR3 has 15 amino acids. CDR3 sequence reads: CASSYSQGTPYEQYF. DNA of the CDR3: TGTGCCAGCAGTTACAGTCAGGGGACACCCTACGAGCAGTACTTC.

The J gene is TRBJ2-7, the V gene TRBV6-1; D may be TRBD2 (6 bases). Per the germline V gene, CDR1 is MNHNS and CDR2 is SASEGT. The CDR3 is made up of 11 amino acids. V dropped 11 bases and J dropped 2 bases, with 10 bases sitting between them. CDR3 sequence (DNA): TGTGCCGGGGGGTCGACCTACGAGCAGTACGTC. It encodes CAGGSTYEQYV.

This chain uses TRBV7-9 with TRBJ1-1; TRBD1 matches 8 bases. The CDR3 covers 16 residues. CDR1 is SEHNR, CDR2 FQNEAQ, per germline (reference sequence). J was trimmed by 3 bases and V by 1 base; bases with no gene match: 7. The CDR3 spells CASSLGAGGADTEAFF. Here the CDR3 DNA reads TGTGCCAGCAGCTTAGGGGCAGGGGGCGCGGACACTGAAGCTTTCTTT. Full variable domain (outside the CDR3, taken from reference TRBV7-9 and TRBJ1-1): DTGVSQNPRHKITKRGQNVTFRCDPISEHNRLYWYRQTLGQGPEFLTYFQNEAQLEKSRLLSDRFSAERPKGSFSTLEIQRTEQGDSAMYLCASSLGAGGADTEAFFGQGTRLTVV.

J is TRBJ1-3 and V is TRBV2; D remains ambiguous. The germline V and J ends were trimmed by 1 base and 3 bases, with 10 bases remaining between them. The CDR3 extends over 15 amino acids. Per the germline V gene, CDR1 is SNHLY and CDR2 is FYNNEI. CDR3 protein: CASSEVLFNGNTIYF. The CDR3 region has the DNA TGTGCCAGCAGTGAAGTTCTCTTCAATGGAAACACCATATATTTT. Filled out from reference TRBV2 and TRBJ1-3, the complete variable domain reads EPEVTQTPSHQVTQMGQEVILRCVPISNHLYFYWYRQILGQKVEFLVSFYNNEISEKSEIFDDQFSVERPDGSNFTLKIRSTKLEDSAMYFCASSEVLFNGNTIYFGEGSWLTVV.

Here the CDR3 reads CASSSLDRAPYEQYF. In DNA form, the CDR3 reads TGTGCCAGCAGTTCCCTGGACAGGGCCCCCTACGAGCAGTACTTC. This chain uses TRBV6-5 with TRBJ2-7; 8 positions match TRBD1. The CDR3 loop spans 15 amino acids. Germline CDR1 reads MNHEY; CDR2 reads SVGAGI. The V gene end was trimmed by 4 bases and the J gene end by 2 bases; junction bases not matched to a gene: 7.

The J gene is TRBJ2-3, the V gene TRBV20-1, with a weak D call TRBD2 (6 bases). The CDR3 contains 13 residues. V gave up 3 bases and J gave up 0 bases, with 7 bases separating them. The germline CDR1 and CDR2 sequences are DFQATT and SNEGSKA (reference sequence). The CDR3 loop is CSASAGSTDTQYF. As DNA, the CDR3 is TGCAGTGCTAGTGCGGGAAGCACAGATACGCAGTATTTT.

The rearrangement links TRBV11-2 to TRBJ2-5; 7 bases agree with TRBD1. The CDR3 runs 17 residues. CDR1 and CDR2 (germline): SGHAT, FQNNGV. V lost 5 bases and J lost 4; bases outside the gene matches: 16. The DNA for the CDR3 is TGTGCCAGCAGCCCCGTCAGGGGGTCCCATCCCGGAGAGACCCAGTACTTC. Its protein is CASSPVRGSHPGETQYF.

The CDR3 is CASSPSGATNEKLFF. Written as DNA, the CDR3 is TGTGCCAGCTCACCCTCGGGAGCTACTAATGAAAAACTGTTTTTT. J is TRBJ1-4 and V is TRBV18; D gene ambiguous. The CDR3 covers 15 residues. CDR1 and CDR2 (germline): KGHSH, LQKENI. Trimming removed 3 bases from V and 2 bases from J, with 10 bases in between.

V is TRBV12-3 or TRBV12-4 and J is TRBJ2-2; D remains unclear. The CDR3 has 15 amino acids. V was clipped by 4 bases and J by 0 bases, with 9 bases between them. This CDR3 is CASSSTFANTGELFF. The CDR3 nucleotides read TGTGCCAGCAGTTCCACTTTCGCGAACACCGGGGAGCTGTTTTTT.

The chain links TRBV29-1 to TRBJ2-2; D is uncertain. Per the germline V gene, CDR1 is SQVTM and CDR2 is ANQGSEA. V lost 5 bases to trimming and J lost 0 bases, with 10 bases between them. This CDR3 spans 14 amino acids. The CDR3 protein is CSVRGPSNTGELFF. CDR3 bases: TGCAGCGTTCGTGGGCCTTCGAACACCGGGGAGCTGTTTTTT.

The genes are TRBV20-1 and TRBJ1-4; TRBD1 matches 11 bases. The CDR3 contains 15 residues. Germline V gene lookup returns CDR1 DFQATT and CDR2 SNEGSKA (reference sequence). The trim removed 3 bases at V and 8 bases at J, leaving 8 bases unmatched. In DNA form, the CDR3 reads TGCAGTGCTAGGGATGCGGACAGGGGGCTGGAAAAACTGTTTTTT. Translation gives CSARDADRGLEKLFF.

This chain links TRBV20-1 with TRBJ2-7; 9 nucleotides match TRBD1. The trim removed 0 bases at V and 3 bases at J, leaving 6 bases unmatched. CDR1 and CDR2 from the germline V gene are DFQATT and SNEGSKA (reference sequence). This CDR3 contains 15 residues. Written as DNA, the CDR3 is TGCAGTGCTAGAGATACCGGGACAGGGAACTACGAGCAGTACTTC. It yields the protein CSARDTGTGNYEQYF.

The chain has TRBV7-7 and TRBJ2-5; D uncertain. V dropped 5 bases and J dropped 2 bases, with 15 bases sitting between them. Germline V gives CDR1 SSHAT, CDR2 FNYEAQ (reference sequence). The CDR3 covers 15 residues. CDR3 in DNA: TGTGCCAGCAGCCCGGGCCCGGGTCAGCAAGAGACCCAGTACTTC. This gives the protein CASSPGPGQQETQYF. The variable domain in full, with the rest retrieved from reference TRBV7-7 and TRBJ2-5, is GAGVSQSPRYKVTKRGQDVTLRCDPISSHATLYWYQQALGQGPEFLTYFNYEAQPDKSGLPSDRFSAERPEGSISTLTIQRTEQRDSAMYRCASSPGPGQQETQYFGPGTRLLVL.

The rearrangement links TRBV27 to TRBJ1-5; D possibly corresponds to TRBD1 (5 bases). Looked up from germline, CDR1 is MNHEY and CDR2 is SMNVEV (reference sequence). V was trimmed by 2 bases and J by 5 bases, leaving 25 bases between them. The CDR3 consists of 19 residues. The CDR3 here is CASSLKGRAFPEVHQPQHF. The CDR3 DNA follows: TGTGCCAGCAGTTTAAAGGGACGCGCCTTTCCCGAGGTCCATCAGCCCCAGCATTTT.

V and J are TRBV30 and TRBJ1-3; D gene uncertain. The CDR3 spans 12 residues. From germline, CDR1 is GTSNPN and CDR2 SVGIG (reference sequence). V lost 4 bases to trimming and J lost 2 bases, with 6 bases between them. DNA of the CDR3: TGTGCCTGGAACCCGCCTGGAAACACCATATATTTT. This codes for CAWNPPGNTIYF.

V and J are TRBV10-3 and TRBJ2-5; D may correspond to TRBD1 or TRBD2 (5 bases each). Germline V gene lookup returns CDR1 ENHRY and CDR2 SYGVKD. Trimming removed 2 bases from V and 4 bases from J, with 8 bases in between. CDR3 length equals 13 residues. In nucleotides, the CDR3 is TGTGCCATCAGTGAGAAGAGGGGAGAGACCCAGTACTTC. This codes for CAISEKRGETQYF.

On this clonotype itself: The junction does not match germline at one end; this may be a read error. This chain joins TRBV12-5 and TRBJ2-1, with D perhaps being TRBD1 or TRBD2 (5 bases each). This CDR3 has 12 amino acids. The germline gives CDR1 LGHNT, CDR2 FRNRAP. CDR3 residues: CASGLVLRGLLF. The CDR3 DNA sequence: TGTGCTAGTGGTTTGGTACTGAGGGGTCTGCTCTTC.